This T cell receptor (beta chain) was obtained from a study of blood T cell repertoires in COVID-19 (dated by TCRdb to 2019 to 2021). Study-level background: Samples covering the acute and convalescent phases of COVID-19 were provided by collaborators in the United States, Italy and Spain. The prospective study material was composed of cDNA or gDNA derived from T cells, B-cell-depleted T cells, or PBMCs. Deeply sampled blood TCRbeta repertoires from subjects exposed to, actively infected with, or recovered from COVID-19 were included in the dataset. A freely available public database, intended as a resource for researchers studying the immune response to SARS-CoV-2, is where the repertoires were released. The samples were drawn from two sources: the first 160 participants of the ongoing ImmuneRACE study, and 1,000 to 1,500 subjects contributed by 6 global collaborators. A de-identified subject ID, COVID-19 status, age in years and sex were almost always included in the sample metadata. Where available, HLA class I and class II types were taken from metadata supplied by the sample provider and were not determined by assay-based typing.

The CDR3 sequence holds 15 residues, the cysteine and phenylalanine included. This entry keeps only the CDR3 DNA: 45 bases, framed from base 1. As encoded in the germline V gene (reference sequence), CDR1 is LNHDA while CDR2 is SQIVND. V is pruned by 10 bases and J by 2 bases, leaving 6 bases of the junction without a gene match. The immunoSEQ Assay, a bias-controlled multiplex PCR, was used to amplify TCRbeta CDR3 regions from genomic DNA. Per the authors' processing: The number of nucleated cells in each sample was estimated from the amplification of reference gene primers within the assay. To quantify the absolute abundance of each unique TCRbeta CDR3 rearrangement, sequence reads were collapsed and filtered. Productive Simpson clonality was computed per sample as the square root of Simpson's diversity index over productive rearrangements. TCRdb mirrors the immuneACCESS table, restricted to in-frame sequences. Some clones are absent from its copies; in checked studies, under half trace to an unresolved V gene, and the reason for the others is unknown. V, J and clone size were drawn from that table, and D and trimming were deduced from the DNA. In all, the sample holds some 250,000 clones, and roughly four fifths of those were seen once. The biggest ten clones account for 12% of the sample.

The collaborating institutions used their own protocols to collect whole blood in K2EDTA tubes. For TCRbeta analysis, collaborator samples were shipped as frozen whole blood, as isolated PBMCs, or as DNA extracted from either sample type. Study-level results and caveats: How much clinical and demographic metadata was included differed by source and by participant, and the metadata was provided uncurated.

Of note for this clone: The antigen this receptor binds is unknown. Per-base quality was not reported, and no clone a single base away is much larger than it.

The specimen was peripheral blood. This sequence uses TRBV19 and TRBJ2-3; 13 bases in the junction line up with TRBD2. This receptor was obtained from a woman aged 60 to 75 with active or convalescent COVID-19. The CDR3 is CATKGLAGFTDTQYF. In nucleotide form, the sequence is TGTGCCACCAAGGGACTAGCGGGATTCACAGATACGCAGTATTTT.